This TCR beta chain was identified in a study of cytomegalovirus exposure and HLA in healthy donors (dated by TCRdb to about 2017). Context from the whole study: An earlier analysis of approximately 640 of the donors reported 250 to 300 Gb of sequence data and 117 million unique TCR beta sequences from 150 million to 200 million T cells. Genome-wide SNP genotypes for about three fifths of the roughly 700 donors were used in a later genetic analysis, which treated that subset as a discovery cohort. In a later analysis, previously published TCR beta repertoires from hundreds of donors were re-analyzed and high-resolution HLA genotyping was added so that TCR occurrence patterns could be studied. Roughly five DR-DQ haplotypes were handled as single units for association and clustering because linkage in the cohort was strong. The number of typed donors differed by locus: roughly 620-630 for A, B, C, DRB1 and DQB1; some 540 for DQA1; some 610 for DPA1; and around 450 for DPB1. Donor age, sex, ethnicity and CMV serostatus were compiled together with the repertoire data. On average, around 230,000 unique TCR beta nucleotide sequences were sequenced per donor among roughly 430 genotyped donors of the cohort, with roughly a sixth of those sequences being non-productive. An early release that covered roughly 600 HLA-typed donors contained around 300 gigabases of sequencing data and tens of millions of unique TCR sequences. Besides the first cohort of roughly 700 subjects, a separate validation cohort made up of 120 different subjects was used. Among the approximately 430 genotyped donors, around 79% belonged to the genetic ancestry cluster associated with self-reported Caucasian donors. The study aimed to test whether cataloging public T cell receptors could reveal signatures of past pathogen exposure. An earlier analysis of 587 of the donors used high-throughput TCR beta sequencing to judge whether each TCR beta V gene segment behaved as functional or pseudogenic. All discovery cohort repertoires had been generated using a single sequencing platform. Class I and class II HLA loci were covered by the typing at four-digit resolution. To predict cytomegalovirus infection status, the study brought together high-throughput TCR immunosequencing, statistical association of individual TCRs with disease status, and machine learning. Rather than drawing on any new phenotypic data, the later analysis identified candidate immune exposures from TCR beta sequences and the way those sequences occurred across donors. The T cell repertoires of roughly 660 subjects were profiled by immunosequencing and related to cytomegalovirus serostatus.

Broader findings and caveats from the paper: In an earlier analysis of about 540 of the donors, most TCR beta V segments were observed in productive rearrangements about 87% or about 30% of the time, broadly matching IMGT annotations. Correlated functional status among segregating V segments might be attributable to linkage disequilibrium, but an unknown experimental factor could not be ruled out. In a later genetic analysis, a missense DCLRE1C variant was associated with V-gene and J-gene trimming of TCR beta chains, and the association was replicated in an independent cohort. In a later genetic analysis, fewer N-insertions in productive TCRs were reported among donors in an Asian-associated ancestry cluster than the approximately 670-donor mean. A cluster of highly shared sequence variants was judged likely to be a technical artifact of the sequencing pipeline. For the cohort, immune exposure information was limited to CMV serostatus. The classifier was reported to diagnose cytomegalovirus status with high specificity and sensitivity in both the original cohort and the validation cohort. A further reported finding was that TCR beta sequences accurately predicted the HLA-A and HLA-B alleles for most subjects in the first cohort. The 87-base-pair reads could not distinguish some IMGT-functional V segments, including TRBV6-2 and TRBV6-3, so those segments were excluded. In a later analysis, several top co-occurrence clusters were reported to appear linked to parvovirus B19, influenza, CMV and Epstein-Barr virus. Because HLA typing was missing for some donors at each locus, association tests included only the typed subset. A total of 150 or so TCR beta chains were listed by the study as associated with cytomegalovirus. A later analysis associated about 17,000 TCR beta sequences with specific HLA alleles at a false discovery rate of 0.05. Compared with equally common non-associated chains, HLA-associated TCR beta chains in a later analysis were more clonally expanded and had lower generation probabilities. This cohort had only TCR beta chains sequenced, and the lack of alpha or paired-chain data limited which features could be detected. A later analysis found that TCR association rates varied across HLA loci, with DRB1 alleles showing the most associated TCRs and HLA-C alleles the fewest. Around 16 rarely observed V segments, including chromosome 9 orphons, were excluded from the earlier analysis of almost 600 of the donors because counts were too low. The authors suggested that the approach could potentially be extended to other disease states and immunological phenotypes. Most TCR sequences were observed very rarely across donors, whereas some public TCRs were present in many individuals. When HLA alleles, especially DR and DQ, strongly co-occurred, attributing TCR associations to individual alleles was difficult. In a later analysis, most CMV-associated TCR beta chains were found to appear HLA-restricted, with HLA associations seemingly driven largely by CMV exposure. The presence/absence analyses assumed that sequencing depth was roughly uniform across donors, and that assumption may not be true. A few of the identified cytomegalovirus-associated TCR beta chains were confirmed in vitro to be specific for cytomegalovirus antigens.

The cohort consisted of some 730 healthy bone marrow donors. All cohort members were sampled while nominally healthy, although unrecorded immune exposures were likely present. The donor was CMV seropositive and was included in the group of 250 to 300 seropositive cohort members. A peripheral blood sample was provided by each donor, and peripheral blood mononuclear cells were used for TCR beta sequencing. Genomic DNA extraction from the blood cell samples was performed with the Qiagen DNeasy Blood Extraction Kit. On this clone itself: Its antigen remains unidentified. There are no base qualities to consult, and no much larger clone falls within one base.

The germline ends are 12 bases apart after V is trimmed by 2 bases and J by 0 bases. From its cysteine to its phenylalanine, the CDR3 spans 16 amino acids. Of the read, only the CDR3 DNA is kept; its 48 bases are in frame from base 1. The germline V gene provides CDR1 SGHTS and CDR2 YDEGEE. To prepare the library, the immunoSEQ multiplex PCR assay was applied. For the multiplex PCR, a mixture combining 60 forward primers for TCR Vbeta segments and 13 reverse primers for TCR Jbeta segments was used. The CDR3 region of rearranged TCR beta genes was amplified from genomic DNA by a multiplex PCR assay. The Illumina HiSeq System was used to sequence the amplified TCR beta libraries as 87-base-pair reads. Per the original workflow: A later analysis counted some 74 million unique TCR beta chains across the 670 or so repertoires, and roughly 10 million of these chains were shared by at least two donors. A nearest-neighbor algorithm error-corrected the raw reads and collapsed the reads into unique sequences, merging closely related sequences to remove PCR and sequencing errors. CDR3 sequences were aligned to IMGT reference sequences to assign V, D and J gene segments. For a sequence to be retained, at least a six-nucleotide match to both a V gene segment and a J gene segment was required. Rearrangements were classified as productive when the CDR3 lacked stop codons and remained in frame with V and J, and all other rearrangements were classified as non-productive. Following IMGT convention, CDR3 was defined as the stretch from the second conserved V-encoded cysteine to the conserved J-encoded phenylalanine. The earlier analysis of about 610 of the donors excluded sequences that lacked an unambiguous match to a single V gene segment. An earlier analysis of several hundred of the donors called V segments functional above 56.7% productive rearrangements and segregating when the between-donor standard deviation exceeded 5%. A statistical classification framework was developed to diagnose cytomegalovirus status using the catalog of TCR beta chain sequences. A later analysis assigned V and J genes by comparing TCR nucleotide sequences with IMGT/GENE-DB human TR gene sequences. Using the TCRdist pipeline, a later analysis assigned CDR3 sequences along with most-parsimonious VDJ recombination scenarios. In a later analysis, every TCR beta chain was defined by the combination of its CDR3 amino acid sequence and its V-gene family, and reads without a unique V-gene family were dropped. In a later analysis, 450 to 600 highly shared, low-generation-probability nucleotide sequences were removed to address suspected cross-contamination and a sequencing artifact. For each public chain, a later analysis derived a clonal expansion index from normalized ranks of inferred template counts within each repertoire. In a later analysis, generation probabilities were computed with a VDJ recombination model fitted to out-of-frame rearrangements, and the resulting probabilities were checked against IGoR. Hypergeometric tests were used in a later analysis to score TCR-TCR, TCR-HLA and TCR-CMV co-occurrence, with a repertoire-size bias correction applied to the TCR pairs. A later analysis estimated false discovery rates by permuting HLA or CMV assignments 20 times. In a later analysis, co-occurring TCRs were grouped using DBSCAN, with TCRdist sequence similarity added in when clustering inside HLA-allele-positive subsets. Repertoires with fewer than 30,000 or more than 120,000 public chains, plus five repertoires with anomalous nucleotide sharing, were excluded from co-occurrence clustering. TCRdb limited this immuneACCESS table to in-frame rearrangements with V and J called. A share of clones is missing; checked studies link under half to unresolved V genes, and the rest is unexplained. V and J calls and clone size are those listed in that table; D and trimming were worked out from the DNA. The sample contains 85,000 to 130,000 clones, about 9.4% of them found a single time. The top ten hold 5.8% of the sample.

This TCR derives from a man aged 35 to 55 in good health and CMV-seropositive. The material sequenced was PBMCs. Recombination joined TRBV5-8 with TRBJ1-5; there is no confident call for the D gene. The CDR3 loop reads CASSLGSAGSNQPQHF. The DNA sequence reads TGTGCCAGCAGCTTAGGTTCGGCGGGTAGCAATCAGCCCCAGCATTTT.